What follows describes a single TCR beta chain. There are a few counts of this clone. Its specific antigen is unknown. There are no base qualities to consult, and no much larger clone falls within one base. The High Capacity cDNA Reverse Transcription Kit was used to reverse transcribe all of the isolated RNA, meaning that expressed TCRB transcripts were what got sequenced. Naive, central memory and regulatory T cell samples underwent deep immunoSEQ sequencing, averaging around 3.6 million total reads per sample. After sorted cells were lysed in RLT buffer, RNA was extracted with DNase-treated RNeasy Micro or Mini kits, with the choice depending on cell number. Each cell subset was processed on its own to prevent cross-contamination, while patient and healthy donor samples were processed together. The immunoSEQ multiplex PCR was used to amplify TCRB sequences from cDNA, yielding 87-bp fragments that span the CDR3 region. The amplicons were sequenced using the Illumina HiSeq platform. On the authors' methods: PCR bias was corrected computationally using synthetic template baselines, and reads within Hamming distance 2 were collapsed, with unmergeable singletons discarded. Reads were aligned to IMGT to assign V, D and J genes, CDR3 length, and insertions or deletions at six rearrangement sites. Clonotype counts were normalized to sorted cell number within each subset before computing true diversity and Gini coefficients with the tcR R package. The overlap coefficient, calculated on TCRB nucleotide sequences, was used to measure repertoire sharing. As a proxy for the pre-selection repertoire, out-of-frame TCRB sequences from naive cells were analyzed. Not all clones reach the TCRdb copy of this immuneACCESS table, which keeps in-frame sequences only. Checked studies attribute under half of the gap to unresolved V genes and leave the rest unexplained. Clone size and the V and J calls come from that table; the DNA yielded D and trimming. This sample gives under 450,000 clones in total; roughly 13% of them show up just once. The top ten clonotypes cover about 0.04% of the sample.

From each donor, a single peripheral blood sample of about 110 mL on average was drawn into heparinised tubes. Naive, central memory, regulatory and stem cell-like memory CD4+ T cells were sorted on a BD FACSAria II using a panel including CD45RO, CCR7, CD25, CD127, CD95 and CD27. Purity was above 95% for every sorted population. PBMCs were separated immediately by Lymphoprep density gradient centrifugation and were stained directly, without being cultured. Samples were stained and sorted in pairs, with one healthy donor and one patient per experiment, so that batch effects were minimized. The CDR3, cysteine through phenylalanine, is 14 amino acids long. Just the 42-base CDR3 DNA is kept, in frame starting at base 1. From V the trimming removes 6 bases and from J it removes 2 bases, while the gene matches leave 5 bases of the junction unaccounted for. Per the germline V gene (reference sequence), SEHNR is the CDR1 and FQNEAQ is the CDR2.

These data belong to a study of beta chain features in type 1 diabetes (dated by TCRdb to 2017 to 2018). In terms of the full investigation: Mean age, gender distribution, total cell number and subset yield were not different between patients and healthy donors. Whereas all 30 or so donors provided naive and central memory subsets, regulatory and stem cell-like memory subsets were isolated from just 8 patients and roughly eight healthy donors. The study compared the TCRB repertoires of sorted circulating CD4+ T cell subsets in recently diagnosed type 1 diabetes patients with those in matched healthy donors. Across all samples, approximately 98,000,000 sorted cells were examined, and cell number per subset correlated strongly with RNA yield. Findings and caveats that apply to the study as a whole: Because cDNA rather than genomic DNA was sequenced, highly expressing activated cells could have been over-represented, although no difference in activation and CD3 levels was found between groups. Naive, central memory and regulatory TCRB repertoires appeared more similar among patients than among healthy donors. Because small numbers of individuals were included in the HLA sub-analyses, any influence of HLA type on TCRB rearrangement was left unresolved. At VDJ recombination sites, patients with type 1 diabetes made fewer insertions and deleted more nucleotides, a pattern implying thymic rearrangement abnormalities. PCR might favor shorter templates, but patient and control samples were amplified and corrected together, so any skew would affect both groups equally. Type 1 diabetes patients showed a moderate but significant shortening of TCRB CDR3 length in all four CD4+ subsets.

The rearranged chain carries TRBV7-9 and TRBJ2-5, and TRBD1 matches 8 of the central bases. Input material: naive CD4+ T cells from blood. What the cell subset or site label conveys for this sample: true naive CD4+ T cells. The source is a man aged 25-45 years in good health. In nucleotides, the sequence is TGTGCCAGCAGTCGGACAGGGCTTCAAGAGACCCAGTACTTC. Translated, it reads CASSRTGLQETQYF.